The TCR beta chain under discussion was sequenced for a study of technical replicates of blood from a handful of donors. The length of the CDR3 is 16 residues. Germline CDR1 SGDLS, CDR2 YYNGEE. Losses at the gene ends were 2 bases for V and 5 bases for J; bases not matched to a gene: 8. The data were produced by immunoSEQ multiplex PCR, yet TCRdb's version contains in-frame clones alone and is incomplete. The sample lists about 98,000 clones; approximately 96% were seen once. This clonotype originated in a human donor in good health. The chain joins TRBV9 to TRBJ2-3; 10 nucleotides align to TRBD2. The sample taken for sequencing was T cells isolated from PBMCs. The CDR3 loop reads CASSVWSGGAVDTQYF. CDR3 nucleotide sequence: TGTGCCAGCAGCGTTTGGAGCGGGGGGGCGGTAGATACGCAGTATTTT.